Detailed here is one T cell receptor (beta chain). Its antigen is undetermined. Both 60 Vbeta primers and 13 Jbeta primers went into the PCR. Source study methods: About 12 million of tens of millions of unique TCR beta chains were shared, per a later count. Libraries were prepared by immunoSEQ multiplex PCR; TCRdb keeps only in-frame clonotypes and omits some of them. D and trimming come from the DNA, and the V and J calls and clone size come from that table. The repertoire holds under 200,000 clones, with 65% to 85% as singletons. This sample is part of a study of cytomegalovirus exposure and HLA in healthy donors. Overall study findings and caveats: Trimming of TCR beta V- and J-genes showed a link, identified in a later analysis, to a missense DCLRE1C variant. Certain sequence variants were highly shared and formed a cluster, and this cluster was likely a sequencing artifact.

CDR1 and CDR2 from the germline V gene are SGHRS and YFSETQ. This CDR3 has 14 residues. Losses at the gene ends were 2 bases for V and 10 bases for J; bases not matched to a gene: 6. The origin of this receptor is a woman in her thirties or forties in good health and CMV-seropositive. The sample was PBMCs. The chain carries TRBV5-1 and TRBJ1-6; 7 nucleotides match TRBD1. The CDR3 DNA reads TGCGCCAGCAGCTTCGGGACAGAAAAATCACCCCTCCACTTT. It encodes CASSFGTEKSPLHF. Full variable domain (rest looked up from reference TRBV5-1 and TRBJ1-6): KAGVTQTPRYLIKTRGQQVTLSCSPISGHRSVSWYQQTPGQGLQFLFEYFSETQRNKGNFPGRFSGRQFSNSRSEMNVSTLELGDSALYLCASSFGTEKSPLHFGNGTRLTVT.